This T cell receptor (beta chain) appears in the sequencing data of a study of blood T cell repertoires in COVID-19. Assay used: immunoSEQ multiplex PCR; TCRdb lists only in-frame clones, some missing. The data hold about 170,000 clones, with 84% observed a single time. The germline V gene has CDR1 LGHNA and CDR2 YNFKEQ. Trimming cost V 8 bases and J 0 bases, with 22 bases left between them. The CDR3 covers 17 residues. This clone was seen more than once but under ten times. The V call is TRBV4-2, the J call TRBJ1-2; D is possibly TRBD1 (6 bases). This TCR was sampled from a man aged 35 to 55 who had recovered from COVID-19. Source material: peripheral blood. The CDR3 protein is CASSNPSGHPSNYGYTF. CDR3 coding DNA: TGTGCCAGCTCCAATCCCTCGGGACACCCGTCTAACTATGGCTACACCTTC.